One sample yielded the 13 T cell receptor beta chains listed below, sequenced in a study of PD-1 blockade in classical Hodgkin lymphoma. Sequencing was performed with immunoSEQ multiplex PCR; in TCRdb, only in-frame clones are kept and a portion is missing. The top ten hold roughly 14% of the sample, which has about 21,000 clones, around 85% seen once. The sample's time point: cycle 4 day 1 (C4D1), after less than 7 weeks of nivolumab. Every patient experienced relapse after autologous stem cell transplantation, and brentuximab vedotin exposure varied. This specimen was peripheral blood mononuclear cells (PBMCs), taken before the fourth cycle of nivolumab. The receptors were gathered from a human donor with classical Hodgkin lymphoma.

The CDR3 sequence: CASSPIDRLNTEAFF. Written as DNA, the CDR3 is TGTGCCAGCAGCCCCATTGACAGGCTGAACACTGAAGCTTTCTTT. The chain employs TRBV28 and TRBJ1-1, with D possibly being TRBD1 (6 bases). This CDR3 comprises 15 residues. The ends were cut back, 6 bases at V and 0 bases at J, with 14 bases in the middle. CDR1 is MDHEN, CDR2 SYDVKM, per germline.

The V gene is TRBV4-2, the J gene TRBJ2-6, with D unclear. Between the trimmed V and J ends, which lost 3 bases and 0 bases, there was a span of 15 bases. Germline V lookup: CDR1 LGHNA, CDR2 YNFKEQ. This CDR3 comprises 18 residues. This CDR3 is CASSHKPGLSSGANVLTF. The CDR3, as DNA: TGTGCCAGCAGCCACAAACCGGGTCTCAGCTCTGGGGCCAACGTCCTGACTTTC.

This sequence joins TRBV5-1 and TRBJ2-7, with D perhaps matching TRBD1 or TRBD2 (5 bases each). Germline V gene sequence: CDR1 SGHRS, CDR2 YFSETQ. Between the trimmed V and J ends, which lost 4 bases and 4 bases, there was a span of 15 bases. This CDR3 is built from 14 residues. CDR3 in DNA: TGCGCCAGCAGCAGGTCCCGGGACGTTTACGAGCAGTACTTC. Amino acid sequence: CASSRSRDVYEQYF.

V is TRBV11-2 and J is TRBJ1-1; perhaps TRBD1 as D (5 bases). Per germline, CDR1 SGHAT and CDR2 FQNNGV. There are 18 residues in the CDR3. V was trimmed by 8 bases and J by 1 base, leaving 26 bases between them. In nucleotides, the CDR3 is TGTGCCAGCCAGCTTGGCTTAGGGAAAGGGGTCGCGAACACTGAAGCTTTCTTT. Its translation: CASQLGLGKGVANTEAFF.

The chain uses TRBV4-1 and TRBJ1-3; D is undetermined. CDR1 and CDR2 (germline): MGHRA, YSYEKL. The CDR3 has 18 residues. Trimming cost V 4 bases and J 0 bases, with 19 bases left between them. CDR3 DNA: TGCGCCAGCAGCCCGCAAGGCCCACTACCGGTCTCTGGAAACACCATATATTTT. Residues: CASSPQGPLPVSGNTIYF.

The chain has TRBV5-6 and TRBJ2-7, with D possibly TRBD2 on 6 matching bases. Germline V lookup: CDR1 SGHDT, CDR2 YYEEEE. V was shortened by 0 bases and J by 0 bases, with 10 bases between the two germline ends. The CDR3 extends over 15 amino acids. The CDR3 reads CASSLAGTYSYEQYF. CDR3 sequence (DNA): TGTGCCAGCAGCTTGGCCGGGACTTACTCCTACGAGCAGTACTTC.

The J gene is TRBJ2-3, the V gene TRBV19; D possibly corresponds to TRBD2 (6 bases). Germline CDR1 reads LNHDA; CDR2 reads SQIVND (reference sequence). The CDR3 runs to 13 residues. The V and J ends lost 5 bases and 9 bases respectively, with 15 bases between them. The CDR3 loop is CASSPLAEGTQYF. DNA of the CDR3: TGTGCCAGTAGTCCCCTGGCGGAGGGGACGCAGTATTTT.

This chain links TRBV4-3 with TRBJ1-1, with D tentatively TRBD1 (5 bases). The germline V gene has CDR1 LGHNA and CDR2 YSLEER. Trimming stripped 0 bases from V and 4 bases from J, with 12 bases between. The CDR3 spans 15 residues. In DNA form, the CDR3 reads TGCGCCAGCAGCCAAGATTGGGGGGTATTCACTGAAGCTTTCTTT. Translated: CASSQDWGVFTEAFF.

This clone turned up a few times. The chain carries TRBV30 and TRBJ2-4; D is undetermined. Deletions cut 3 bases from V and 2 bases from J, with 11 bases between. The CDR3 is made up of 14 amino acids. Germline CDR1 is GTSNPN and CDR2 is SVGIG (reference sequence). CDR3 protein: CAWRGTYTKNIQYF. The DNA of the CDR3 is TGTGCCTGGAGGGGAACGTATACCAAAAACATTCAGTACTTC.

This chain uses TRBV7-2 with TRBJ1-4; TRBD1 might be the D (5 bases). Trimming took off 2 bases at V and 12 bases at J, with 13 bases between the two ends. The CDR3 sequence is 13 residues long. Germline V gives CDR1 SGHTA, CDR2 FQGNSA. The CDR3 DNA follows: TGTGCCAGCAGCTTAAATCAGGGAGGAGAACTGTTTTTT. Translated: CASSLNQGGELFF.

The chain links TRBV30 to TRBJ2-5, with D perhaps matching TRBD2 (6 bases). V shed 0 bases and J shed 1 base, with 9 bases lying between them. CDR3 size: 14 residues. The germline V gene has CDR1 GTSNPN and CDR2 SVGIG (reference sequence). For the CDR3, the DNA is TGTGCCTGGAGTGTGGGTAGCGGCCAAGAGACCCAGTACTTC. This codes for CAWSVGSGQETQYF.

The chain is built from TRBV27 and TRBJ1-2, with D hard to call. Germline values: CDR1 MNHEY, CDR2 SMNVEV (reference sequence). Trimming cost V 2 bases and J 2 bases, with 12 bases left between them. The CDR3 loop spans 15 amino acids. CDR3 sequence (DNA): TGTGCCAGCAGTTTAAACCCCCGCGGAAACTATGGCTACACCTTC. It specifies CASSLNPRGNYGYTF.

V is TRBV30 and J is TRBJ2-7; D ambiguous. Germline V lookup: CDR1 GTSNPN, CDR2 SVGIG (reference sequence). Trimming cost V 3 bases and J 0 bases, with 9 bases left between them. CDR3 length equals 13 residues. In DNA form, the CDR3 reads TGTGCCTGGAGGGGTTCCACCTCCTACGAGCAGTACTTC. It yields the protein CAWRGSTSYEQYF.